A single sample is the source of the 24 T cell receptor beta chains below, sequenced in a study of Ad26.COV2.S vaccination and SARS-CoV-2 variants. Measured with immunoSEQ multiplex PCR; TCRdb has only the in-frame clones, and not every one. The profile shows about 350,000 clones, approximately 85% of them singletons. As for treatment: 15 to 20 received Ad26.COV2.S at low or high dose, single or two shots; five or six received placebo; per-sample allocation not given. Sampling occurred on day 63 after the first vaccine or placebo injection. The source was peripheral blood, collected in a trial of Ad26.COV2.S vaccine versus placebo. Source of these receptors: a person aged 18-60 years who received the Ad26.COV2.S COVID-19 vaccine or a placebo.

V is TRBV11-2 and J is TRBJ2-3, with TRBD2 matching over 9 bases. Germline values: CDR1 SGHAT, CDR2 FQNNGV. V dropped 5 bases and J dropped 2; count of bases not matched to a gene: 8. The CDR3 totals 16 residues. The CDR3 DNA follows: TGTGCCAGCAGCCTCAGCCTAGCGGGACTCACAGATACGCAGTATTTT. Protein sequence: CASSLSLAGLTDTQYF.

The chain uses TRBV7-8 and TRBJ1-2, with a tentative D call TRBD1 (5 bases). CDR1 and CDR2 from the germline V gene are SGHVS and FQNEAQ. The CDR3 loop spans 14 amino acids. V lost 6 bases and J lost 6, with 17 bases in between. The CDR3 sequence is CASSPLPEGNGYTF. The CDR3 DNA follows: TGTGCCAGCAGTCCCCTGCCGGAGGGGAATGGCTACACCTTC.

V and J are TRBV12-3 or TRBV12-4 and TRBJ2-5, with a tentative D call TRBD2 (6 bases). Trimming removed 5 bases from V and 7 bases from J, with 14 bases in between. The CDR3 extends over 13 amino acids. The CDR3 loop is CASSTSLGATQYF. The DNA for the CDR3 is TGTGCCAGCAGTACTAGCCTTGGGGCGACCCAGTACTTC.

This rearrangement joins TRBV7-2 to TRBJ2-2; TRBD1 aligns across 8 bases. CDR3 length: 15 amino acids. The V gene end was trimmed by 5 bases and the J gene end by 5 bases; junction bases not matched to a gene: 7. Germline V gene sequence: CDR1 SGHTA, CDR2 FQGNSA. The CDR3 here is CASSPFDRGTGELFF. CDR3 DNA sequence: TGTGCCAGCAGCCCCTTCGACAGGGGAACCGGGGAGCTGTTTTTT.

The rearrangement uses TRBV7-2 and TRBJ2-3; TRBD2 matches 13 bases. Per the germline V gene, CDR1 is SGHTA and CDR2 is FQGNSA. V was clipped by 4 bases and J by 7 bases; unmatched bases: 8. The length of the CDR3 is 16 residues. The CDR3 DNA sequence: TGTGCCAGCAGCTCGGTCGGGACTAGCGGGGAGAATACGCAGTATTTT. Residues: CASSSVGTSGENTQYF.

The V and J genes are TRBV9 and TRBJ2-5; no firm D call. The length of the CDR3 is 11 residues. The V and J ends lost 5 bases and 5 bases respectively, with 7 bases between them. Per the germline V gene, CDR1 is SGDLS and CDR2 is YYNGEE. The CDR3, as DNA: TGTGCCAGCAGAAGTTGGGAGACCCAGTACTTC. It yields the protein CASRSWETQYF.

This clone was seen once. The V call is TRBV6-5, the J call TRBJ2-1, with D uncertain. CDR1 and CDR2 from the germline V gene are MNHEY and SVGAGI. With 0 bases removed from V and 4 bases from J, the gap between germline ends came to 7 bases. CDR3 length: 14 amino acids. The CDR3 DNA follows: TGTGCCAGCAGTTACTCGAATCTATACAATGAGCAGTTCTTC. This translates into CASSYSNLYNEQFF.

The chain recombines TRBV30 with TRBJ2-7; D tentatively reads TRBD1 or TRBD2 (5 bases each). CDR3 length: 13 residues. V was trimmed by 0 bases and J by 4 bases, leaving 10 bases between them. Germline V CDR1 and CDR2: GTSNPN, SVGIG (reference sequence). The chain's CDR3 is CAWSVLGDYEQYF. CDR3 nucleotide sequence: TGTGCCTGGAGTGTACTAGGGGATTACGAGCAGTACTTC.

The chain's CDR3 is CASSLAQLVPLAQYF. In nucleotides, the CDR3 is TGTGCCAGCAGCTTGGCCCAGCTAGTACCCTTGGCCCAGTACTTC. The chain uses TRBV5-6 and TRBJ2-5, with unresolved D. The germline V gene encodes CDR1 SGHDT and CDR2 YYEEEE. Trimming pared 0 bases from V and 9 bases from J, leaving 18 bases between. The CDR3 length is 15 residues.

This chain uses TRBV5-1 with TRBJ2-2; D assignment may be TRBD1 or TRBD2 (5 bases each). The CDR3 covers 16 residues. The V end lost 3 bases, the J end lost 0 bases, and 12 bases lay between the germline ends. Germline lookup yields CDR1 SGHRS and CDR2 YFSETQ. The CDR3 DNA is TGCGCCAGCAGCTCTACCGGGACGTCGAACACCGGGGAGCTGTTTTTT. This translates into CASSSTGTSNTGELFF.

The V gene is TRBV5-4, the J gene TRBJ2-4, with TRBD1 matching 7 bases. Trimming took 4 bases from V and 9 from J; bases not matched to a gene: 13. The CDR3 runs 15 residues. Germline CDR1 SGHNT, CDR2 YYREEE (reference sequence). The CDR3 DNA reads TGTGCCAGCAGCCAGTGGGGAAACAGGGGCACCATTCAGTACTTC. It translates to CASSQWGNRGTIQYF.

The chain employs TRBV18 and TRBJ2-7, with TRBD1 identical over 8 bases. CDR1 and CDR2 (germline): KGHSH, LQKENI. Unmatched junction bases numbered 4, after V lost 4 bases and J lost 2 bases. The CDR3 sequence is 14 residues long. The CDR3 spells CASSRQGPTYEQYF. CDR3 sequence (DNA): TGTGCCAGCTCACGACAGGGGCCCACCTACGAGCAGTACTTC.

Only one count was recorded for this clone. This sequence joins TRBV9 and TRBJ2-7; TRBD2 agrees at 11 bases. The ends lost 3 bases at V and 5 bases at J; junction bases unmatched: 4. This CDR3 spans 14 amino acids. Germline V lookup: CDR1 SGDLS, CDR2 YYNGEE. In nucleotides, the CDR3 is TGTGCCAGCAGCGCAGGACTAGCGGGCAACGAGCAGTACTTC. Amino acids: CASSAGLAGNEQYF.

This clone was detected only a few times. V usage is TRBV29-1 and J usage is TRBJ2-1; 8 nucleotides match TRBD2. Germline V gene lookup returns CDR1 SQVTM and CDR2 ANQGSEA. This CDR3 has 15 residues. The V segment lost 6 bases and the J segment 3 bases; nucleotides outside the gene matches: 10. The CDR3 loop reads CSVDDSGAYYNEQFF. CDR3 sequence (DNA): TGCAGCGTGGATGATAGCGGGGCCTACTACAATGAGCAGTTCTTC.

The chain combines TRBV30 with TRBJ1-5; D may be TRBD1 (5 bases). V was cut by 1 base and J by 5 bases, with 15 bases left in between. Germline loops: CDR1 GTSNPN, CDR2 SVGIG (reference sequence). This CDR3 comprises 15 residues. CDR3 coding DNA: TGTGCCTGGAGTGCGTCCGGGCAGGGAGATCAGCCCCAGCATTTT. Translated: CAWSASGQGDQPQHF.

The V gene is TRBV23-1, the J gene TRBJ2-1; 7 bases align to TRBD2. TRBV23-1 has ORF status, its function being uncertain. Unmatched junction bases numbered 6, after V lost 0 bases and J lost 4 bases. The CDR3 has 16 residues. The CDR3 DNA is TGCGCCAGCAGTCAATCCGAGGGAGGGGATTACAATGAGCAGTTCTTC. This codes for CASSQSEGGDYNEQFF.

The chain has TRBV2 and TRBJ2-2, with 7 bases identical to TRBD2. This CDR3 has 15 residues. From germline, CDR1 is SNHLY and CDR2 FYNNEI. V lost 2 bases, J lost 3 bases, and 3 bases stayed unmatched. The CDR3 sequence: CASSEREGYTGELFF. The CDR3 DNA sequence: TGTGCCAGCAGTGAAAGGGAGGGATACACCGGGGAGCTGTTTTTT.

The chain has TRBV4-1 and TRBJ2-2, with TRBD1 identical over 9 bases. CDR3 size: 15 residues. From germline, CDR1 is MGHRA and CDR2 YSYEKL. Unmatched junction bases numbered 6, after V lost 4 bases and J lost 6 bases. The CDR3 DNA reads TGCGCCAGCAGCCCGGGACAGGGTGTTTCCGGGGAGCTGTTTTTT. Encoded protein: CASSPGQGVSGELFF.

V gene TRBV7-2 combines with J gene TRBJ1-4; D uncertain. Trimming cost V 0 bases and J 2 bases, with 16 bases left between them. Germline lookup yields CDR1 SGHTA and CDR2 FQGNSA. The CDR3 spans 18 residues. In DNA form, the CDR3 reads TGTGCCAGCAGCTTAGCGAGAGAGGCTTTCCCTACTAATGAAAAACTGTTTTTT. Its protein is CASSLAREAFPTNEKLFF.

This chain connects TRBV9 to TRBJ1-2; 10 bases map to TRBD1. Germline loops: CDR1 SGDLS, CDR2 YYNGEE. J was trimmed by 4 bases and V by 0 bases; bases with no gene match: 3. The CDR3 runs to 15 residues. The CDR3, as DNA: TGTGCCAGCAGCGTAGGGGGACAGGGGCTCTATGGCTACACCTTC. As protein: CASSVGGQGLYGYTF.

The chain links TRBV18 to TRBJ2-7; D may match TRBD1 or TRBD2 (7 bases each). Germline values: CDR1 KGHSH, CDR2 LQKENI. Trimming took 5 bases from V and 5 from J, leaving 22 bases between them. The CDR3 totals 16 residues. The CDR3 spells CASSLQKGGGGNEQYF. Written as DNA, the CDR3 is TGTGCCAGCTCATTGCAAAAAGGGGGCGGGGGCAACGAGCAGTACTTC.

This chain uses TRBV18 with TRBJ2-7; D possibly matches TRBD1 or TRBD2 (5 bases each). Trimming took off 3 bases at V and 4 bases at J, with 13 bases between the two ends. Looked up from germline, CDR1 is KGHSH and CDR2 is LQKENI. This CDR3 region has 14 residues. The chain's CDR3 is CASSPRGATYEQYF. CDR3 sequence (DNA): TGTGCCAGCTCACCGCGAGGGGCCACGTACGAGCAGTACTTC.

This rearrangement joins TRBV3-1 (or the pseudogene TRBV3-2) to TRBJ2-7; 8 bases align to TRBD1. The CDR3 consists of 15 residues. V shed 5 bases, J shed 1 base, and the junction held 7 bases outside the gene matches. Germline-derived CDR1 and CDR2 are LGHDT and YNNKEL (reference sequence). CDR3: CASSKRQGTSYEQYF. Here the CDR3 DNA reads TGTGCCAGCAGCAAGAGACAGGGGACATCCTACGAGCAGTACTTC.

The J gene is TRBJ2-6, the V gene TRBV4-1; 11 positions match TRBD1. Germline loops: CDR1 MGHRA, CDR2 YSYEKL. The CDR3 has 19 residues. V gave up 4 bases and J gave up 2 bases; unmatched junction bases: 10. CDR3 coding DNA: TGCGCCAGCAGCCGCCCAATGGGACAGGGGGTTGCTGGGGCCAACGTCCTGACTTTC. Encoded protein: CASSRPMGQGVAGANVLTF.